The 23 T cell receptor beta chains below come from one sample, sequenced in a study of regulatory T cells in long-lasting Graves disease. Arm-PCR of CDR3 regions and iRepertoire HTBI primers were used to build TCR beta libraries. One entry per CDR3 protein, called by TCRdb with MiXCR from the multiplex PCR reads. The sample has over 250,000 distinct CDR3 sequences, around 23% seen once; the top ten hold 45% to 70%. Time point: persistent/refractory GD, antithyroid drugs over 5 years with positive TRAb. PBMC-extracted RNA yielded the TCR library. The specimen was peripheral blood mononuclear cells (PBMCs), collected when the disease was refractory, from a patient treated with antithyroid drugs. The receptors derive from a female donor with Graves disease.

This chain joins TRBV28 and TRBJ2-7; 7 bases line up with TRBD2. The length of the CDR3 is 15 residues. V lost 2 bases, J lost 0 bases, and 4 bases stayed unmatched. Germline V gene data show CDR1 as MDHEN and CDR2 as SYDVKM. The CDR3 DNA reads TGTGCCAGCAGTTTAAGCGGGGTGAGCTCCTACGAGCAGTACTTC. Translation: CASSLSGVSSYEQYF.

The chain couples TRBV12-3 or TRBV12-4 to TRBJ2-7; D is undetermined. The ends were cut back, 2 bases at V and 2 bases at J, with 10 bases in the middle. This CDR3 contains 14 residues. CDR3 region: CASSLNSDTYEQYF. In DNA, the CDR3 is TGTGCCAGCAGTTTAAACAGCGACACCTACGAGCAGTACTTC.

This clonotype was picked up a small number of times. This may be a read error, as it is one base from a much larger clone. This rearrangement joins TRBV30 to TRBJ1-5; 7 nucleotides align to TRBD1. The CDR3 loop spans 13 amino acids. Germline lookup yields CDR1 GTSNPN and CDR2 SVGIG (reference sequence). The CDR3 DNA reads TGTGCCTGGCAGGGGGTCAGCAATCATCCCCAGCATTTT. It encodes CAWQGVSNHPQHF.

Only a few counts were recorded for this clonotype. The V gene is TRBV2, the J gene TRBJ2-2; D remains unclear. The germline CDR1 and CDR2 sequences are SNHLY and FYNNEI. With 4 bases removed from V and 0 bases from J, the gap between germline ends came to 9 bases. The CDR3 runs 15 residues. The CDR3 region is CASSVGRTNTGELFF. The CDR3 region has the DNA TGTGCCAGCAGTGTTGGGCGTACGAACACCGGGGAGCTGTTTTTT.

This clonotype occurred a few times. The chain recombines TRBV4-2 with TRBJ1-4; D possibly corresponds to TRBD1 (5 bases). Germline loops: CDR1 LGHNA, CDR2 YNFKEQ. The CDR3 has 18 residues. The ends were cut back, 5 bases at V and 0 bases at J, with 19 bases in the middle. The CDR3 DNA is TGTGCCAGCAGCTCCCAAATAATAACAGGTTCAACTAATGAAAAACTGTTTTTT. It codes for CASSSQIITGSTNEKLFF.

This clonotype was recorded at least ten times. V usage is TRBV6-2 or TRBV6-3 and J usage is TRBJ1-6; D is possibly TRBD1 (5 bases). Trimming cost V 2 bases and J 10 bases, with 9 bases left between them. Germline V gene data show CDR1 as MNHEY and CDR2 as SVGEGT. This CDR3 spans 13 amino acids. CDR3 sequence reads: CASSYRGASPLHF. The CDR3 DNA follows: TGTGCCAGCAGTTACCGCGGGGCATCACCCCTCCACTTT.

This chain uses TRBV12-3 or TRBV12-4 with TRBJ1-1; D remains ambiguous. Trimming removed 5 bases from V and 11 bases from J, with 21 bases in between. This CDR3 is 14 amino acids long. The chain's CDR3 is CASSPPLLDTWAFF. The CDR3 nucleotides are TGTGCCAGCAGTCCACCGCTACTTGACACCTGGGCTTTCTTT.

This clonotype was detected many times. V is TRBV5-1 and J is TRBJ2-7, with TRBD2 matching 11 bases. V shed 4 bases and J 5 bases; nucleotides not matched to a gene: 8. This CDR3 region has 15 residues. The germline V gene has CDR1 SGHRS and CDR2 YFSETQ. CDR3 bases: TGCGCCAGCAGCCAAGGACTAGCGGGCGATCACGAGCAGTACTTC. Protein: CASSQGLAGDHEQYF.

V gene TRBV29-1 combines with J gene TRBJ2-7, with TRBD1 matching over 9 bases. V lost 2 bases to trimming and J lost 3 bases; unmatched junction nucleotides: 20. Germline V gene sequence: CDR1 SQVTM, CDR2 ANQGSEA. This CDR3 is built from 19 residues. The CDR3 DNA is TGCAGCGTTGAATTTGACGGGACAGGGAACTTAGGGGGTATCTACGAGCAGTACTTC. It is translated as CSVEFDGTGNLGGIYEQYF.

This chain uses TRBV28 with TRBJ2-7; 14 nucleotides line up with TRBD2. The CDR3 is made up of 20 amino acids. Germline trimming cut 4 bases from V and 4 bases from J; bases unmatched to any gene: 18. Germline CDR1 is MDHEN and CDR2 is SYDVKM. The CDR3 spells CASSSPQPTSGRAVLYEQYF. In nucleotides, the CDR3 is TGTGCCAGCAGTTCCCCACAACCGACTAGCGGGAGGGCCGTTCTGTACGAGCAGTACTTC.

There are many counts of this clonotype. The chain combines TRBV28 with TRBJ1-1; TRBD1 aligns across 12 bases. This CDR3 is 17 amino acids long. CDR1 and CDR2 (germline): MDHEN, SYDVKM. The trim removed 4 bases at V and 1 base at J, leaving 7 bases unmatched. This chain's CDR3 is CASSSPGQGAPNTEAFF. The CDR3 DNA reads TGTGCCAGCAGTTCCCCGGGACAGGGGGCACCGAACACTGAAGCTTTCTTT.

Many counts were recorded for this clonotype. The rearrangement links TRBV20-1 to TRBJ2-5, with 10 bases lining up with TRBD2. The germline V gene has CDR1 DFQATT and CDR2 SNEGSKA (reference sequence). This CDR3 comprises 17 residues. Trimming took 0 bases from V and 5 from J; bases not matched to a gene: 12. CDR3 sequence: CSARDRLAGVAWETQYF. Written as DNA, the CDR3 is TGCAGTGCTAGAGATCGGCTAGCGGGAGTGGCGTGGGAGACCCAGTACTTC.

This sequence joins TRBV5-1 and TRBJ2-2; D ambiguous. The CDR3 is made up of 15 amino acids. With 0 bases removed from V and 0 bases from J, the gap between germline ends came to 6 bases. Germline CDR1 SGHRS, CDR2 YFSETQ. Written as DNA, the CDR3 is TGCGCCAGCAGCTTGGACGGAACGAACACCGGGGAGCTGTTTTTT. Its translation: CASSLDGTNTGELFF.

This clonotype has a single count. With a far larger clone one base away, a read error is the likely cause. The conserved phenylalanine or tryptophan is not found at the CDR3 terminus, so this likely reflects a read error. The chain is built from TRBV7-2 and TRBJ2-5; tentatively, D is TRBD2 (5 bases). The CDR3 is 12 amino acids. Trimming stripped 5 bases from V and 5 bases from J, with 9 bases between. Germline CDR1 is SGHTA and CDR2 is FQGNSA. DNA of the CDR3: TGTGCCAGCAGCCCCGGACTGGAGACCCAGTACTCC. As protein: CASSPGLETQYS.

This clonotype was seen repeatedly, ten times or more. Here the CDR3 reads CASSFQNSYEQYF. For the CDR3, the DNA is TGCGCCAGCAGCTTCCAAAACTCCTACGAGCAGTACTTC. This chain joins TRBV5-1 and TRBJ2-7; D unresolved. The CDR3 is made up of 13 amino acids. CDR1 and CDR2 from the germline V gene are SGHRS and YFSETQ. V was clipped by 2 bases and J by 0 bases, with 6 bases between them.

This sequence joins TRBV28 and TRBJ2-1; D might be TRBD1 (6 bases). Germline V gene data show CDR1 as MDHEN and CDR2 as SYDVKM. This CDR3 has 15 residues. V was shortened by 2 bases and J by 2 bases, with 10 bases between the two germline ends. In nucleotides, the CDR3 is TGTGCCAGCAGTTTAAAGGCAGGGGCCTACAATGAGCAGTTCTTC. This sequence encodes CASSLKAGAYNEQFF. Drawing the rest from reference TRBV28 and TRBJ2-1, the complete variable domain is DVKVTQSSRYLVKRTGEKVFLECVQDMDHENMFWYRQDPGLGLRLIYFSYDVKMKEKGDIPEGYSVSREKKERFSLILESASTNQTSMYLCASSLKAGAYNEQFFGPGTRLTVL.

The chain uses TRBV20-1 and TRBJ2-1; 10 bases line up with TRBD1. Unmatched junction bases numbered 4, after V lost 0 bases and J lost 5 bases. The CDR3 covers 15 residues. Germline V gene data show CDR1 as DFQATT and CDR2 as SNEGSKA (reference sequence). The CDR3 protein is CSARDRQGADNEQFF. CDR3 bases: TGCAGTGCTAGAGACCGACAGGGGGCTGACAATGAGCAGTTCTTC.

The chain carries TRBV11-2 and TRBJ2-2; D unresolved. V was pared by 4 bases and J by 6 bases, with 9 bases between. This CDR3 has 13 amino acids. Germline CDR1 reads SGHAT; CDR2 reads FQNNGV. The DNA of the CDR3 is TGTGCCAGCAGCTCGCTTCTATCCGGGGAGCTGTTTTTT. It encodes CASSSLLSGELFF.

The chain joins TRBV20-1 to TRBJ2-7, with TRBD2 matching 11 bases. There are 13 residues in the CDR3. Germline CDR1 and CDR2: DFQATT and SNEGSKA (reference sequence). V trimming: 6 bases; J trimming: 5 bases; junction bases outside the gene matches: 6. In nucleotides, the CDR3 is TGCAGTGCCGGGACTAGCGGATGGAACGAGCAGTACTTC. Its protein product is CSAGTSGWNEQYF.

The chain combines TRBV20-1 with TRBJ2-1; 9 bases line up with TRBD2. The V gene's germline CDR1 is DFQATT and CDR2 SNEGSKA (reference sequence). The CDR3 spans 16 residues. V trimming: 3 bases; J trimming: 0 bases; junction bases outside the gene matches: 6. The CDR3 nucleotides are TGCAGTGCTAGGAGGCTAGCGGGGAGCTCCTACAATGAGCAGTTCTTC. Encoded protein: CSARRLAGSSYNEQFF.

The chain employs TRBV29-1 and TRBJ1-1, with TRBD1 matching over 7 bases. The germline gives CDR1 SQVTM, CDR2 ANQGSEA. This CDR3 has 15 amino acids. V was clipped by 5 bases and J by 1 base; unmatched bases: 10. CDR3 sequence (DNA): TGCAGCGTTCAGGGGGTGGGCTTGGGGAACACTGAAGCTTTCTTT. Its protein product is CSVQGVGLGNTEAFF. Full variable domain (outside the CDR3, taken from reference TRBV29-1 and TRBJ1-1): SAVISQKPSRDICQRGTSLTIQCQVDSQVTMMFWYRQQPGQSLTLIATANQGSEATYESGFVIDKFPISRPNLTFSTLTVSNMSPEDSSIYLCSVQGVGLGNTEAFFGQGTRLTVV.

CDR3 coding DNA: TGTGCCAGCAGCTTCGGCAGGAACTCAGATACGCAGTATTTT. It translates to CASSFGRNSDTQYF. This chain links TRBV7-8 with TRBJ2-3, with unresolved D. The V and J ends lost 3 bases and 4 bases respectively, with 11 bases between them. Germline V CDR1 and CDR2: SGHVS, FQNEAQ. This CDR3 is 14 amino acids long. Full variable domain (remainder filled in from reference TRBV7-8 and TRBJ2-3): GAGVSQSPRYKVAKRGQDVALRCDPISGHVSLFWYQQALGQGPEFLTYFQNEAQLDKSGLPSDRFFAERPEGSVSTLKIQRTQQEDSAVYLCASSFGRNSDTQYFGPGTRLTVL.

This clonotype has a count of ten or more. The chain combines TRBV6-1 with TRBJ2-5; maybe TRBD2 (6 bases). This CDR3 is built from 15 residues. Looked up from germline, CDR1 is MNHNS and CDR2 is SASEGT. The germline V and J ends were trimmed by 7 bases and 2 bases, with 17 bases remaining between them. As DNA, the CDR3 is TGTGCCAGCACCGCGGGACGGATGTTTCAAGAGACCCAGTACTTC. It codes for CASTAGRMFQETQYF.